This entry lists 19 T cell receptor beta chains sequenced from one sample in a study of T cell responses to AZD1222 COVID-19 vaccine. Using immunoSEQ multiplex PCR, the repertoire was profiled, and TCRdb retains in-frame clones only, with some absent. Altogether about 78,000 clones are present, about 85% being singletons, with the ten largest covering roughly 23%. Sequencing used peripheral blood, obtained on day 0 of AZD1222 vaccination. The receptors shown here come from an adult in good health.

The chain recombines TRBV5-1 with TRBJ1-1; TRBD1 matches 9 bases. The CDR3 loop spans 15 amino acids. Germline V gene sequence: CDR1 SGHRS, CDR2 YFSETQ. Unmatched junction bases numbered 5, after V lost 1 base and J lost 4 bases. CDR3 sequence: CASSLRTGEGTEAFF. The CDR3 DNA is TGCGCCAGCAGCTTGCGGACAGGGGAAGGCACTGAAGCTTTCTTT.

The chain recombines TRBV5-1 with TRBJ2-1; 10 bases agree with TRBD2. Germline assignment: CDR1 SGHRS and CDR2 YFSETQ. The CDR3 runs to 13 residues. J lost 8 bases, V lost 6 bases, and 5 bases had no gene match. Here the CDR3 DNA reads TGCGCCAGCACCCCTAGCGGGAGTGATGAGCAGTTCTTC. Translated, it gives CASTPSGSDEQFF.

V gene TRBV10-1 combines with J gene TRBJ2-5; weak D call: TRBD2 (6 bases). This CDR3 is built from 13 residues. The germline V and J ends were trimmed by 5 bases and 5 bases, with 12 bases remaining between them. Looked up from germline, CDR1 is WNHNN and CDR2 is SYGVQD (reference sequence). DNA for the CDR3: TGCGCCAGCAGTCGGGACTCCAGGGAGACCCAGTACTTC. It translates to CASSRDSRETQYF.

The rearrangement joins TRBV9 to TRBJ2-7, with 9 bases identical to TRBD1. V lost 3 bases to trimming and J lost 3 bases; unmatched junction nucleotides: 4. The CDR3 consists of 14 residues. Germline V CDR1 and CDR2: SGDLS, YYNGEE. For the CDR3, the DNA is TGTGCCAGCAGCGCGGGGACAGGGAACTACGAGCAGTACTTC. Translation: CASSAGTGNYEQYF. Full variable domain (missing parts from reference TRBV9 and TRBJ2-7): DSGVTQTPKHLITATGQRVTLRCSPRSGDLSVYWYQQSLDQGLQFLIQYYNGEERAKGNILERFSAQQFPDLHSELNLSSLELGDSALYFCASSAGTGNYEQYFGPGTRLTVT.

The chain employs TRBV3-1 (or the pseudogene TRBV3-2) and TRBJ1-3; D gene uncertain. V lost 4 bases to trimming and J lost 0 bases, with 7 bases between them. Germline CDR1 and CDR2: LGHDT and YNNKEL (reference sequence). This CDR3 contains 14 residues. The CDR3 spells CASSPSSSGNTIYF. The CDR3 region has the DNA TGTGCCAGCAGCCCTTCGAGCTCTGGAAACACCATATATTTT.

The V and J genes are TRBV7-2 and TRBJ1-3; D call uncertain. V was trimmed by 3 bases and J by 0 bases, leaving 3 bases between them. There are 13 residues in the CDR3. CDR1 and CDR2 from the germline V gene are SGHTA and FQGNSA. The CDR3 here is CASSFISGNTIYF. DNA for the CDR3: TGTGCCAGCAGCTTTATCTCTGGAAACACCATATATTTT.

This clone was observed once. The chain has TRBV5-6 and TRBJ2-5; 14 bases agree with TRBD2. This CDR3 spans 18 amino acids. Germline values: CDR1 SGHDT, CDR2 YYEEEE. The V gene end was trimmed by 2 bases and the J gene end by 5 bases; junction bases not matched to a gene: 11. In DNA, the CDR3 is TGTGCCAGCAGCTTCGGGACTAGCGGGAGACGGAGGGAGGAGACCCAGTACTTC. Residues: CASSFGTSGRRREETQYF.

The V call is TRBV5-4, the J call TRBJ2-3; D is uncertain. Trimming pared 1 base from V and 0 bases from J, leaving 9 bases between. The germline CDR1 and CDR2 sequences are SGHNT and YYREEE (reference sequence). This CDR3 comprises 15 residues. The CDR3 spells CASSLRVPSTDTQYF. The CDR3 nucleotides read TGTGCCAGCAGCTTGCGGGTTCCTAGCACAGATACGCAGTATTTT.

The chain couples TRBV6-5 to TRBJ2-1; 7 positions match TRBD2. Germline CDR1 is MNHEY and CDR2 is SVGAGI. This CDR3 comprises 14 residues. The V segment lost 9 bases and the J segment 0 bases; nucleotides outside the gene matches: 5. Here the CDR3 reads CASSRGSSYNEQFF. CDR3 nucleotides: TGTGCCAGTTCGCGCGGGAGCTCCTACAATGAGCAGTTCTTC.

This clone was seen only once. This sequence joins TRBV7-9 and TRBJ1-1; D remains ambiguous. The CDR3 has 16 amino acids. V dropped 5 bases and J dropped 1 base, with 17 bases sitting between them. Germline V CDR1 and CDR2: SEHNR, FQNEAQ (reference sequence). As DNA, the CDR3 is TGTGCCAGCAGCCGCTCCTTGCGGCGGTCGAACACTGAAGCTTTCTTT. It encodes CASSRSLRRSNTEAFF.

The chain links TRBV3-1 (or the pseudogene TRBV3-2) to TRBJ2-7; the D gene is possibly TRBD2 (6 bases). V lost 6 bases and J 2 bases, leaving 14 bases between the germline ends. The germline gives CDR1 LGHDT, CDR2 YNNKEL (reference sequence). The length of the CDR3 is 14 residues. CDR3 bases: TGTGCCAGCAGGCCGGAGGGAGCAGCCTACGAGCAGTACTTC. Translation: CASRPEGAAYEQYF.

V gene TRBV24-1 combines with J gene TRBJ1-3; 8 nucleotides align to TRBD1. The CDR3 consists of 20 residues. J lost 0 bases, V lost 8 bases, and 20 bases had no gene match. Germline lookup yields CDR1 KGHDR and CDR2 SFDVKD. The CDR3 sequence is CATTTLGPVETGGSGNTIYF. The CDR3 bases are TGTGCCACCACCACCTTGGGCCCAGTCGAAACAGGGGGCTCTGGAAACACCATATATTTT.

The rearrangement uses TRBV30 and TRBJ1-2, with a weak D call TRBD1 (6 bases). Germline V gene sequence: CDR1 GTSNPN, CDR2 SVGIG (reference sequence). V shed 5 bases and J shed 12 bases, with 16 bases lying between them. CDR3 length: 11 residues. CDR3 sequence: CAWSGGGVNTF. CDR3 sequence (DNA): TGTGCCTGGTCAGGAGGGGGTGTAAACACCTTC.

In its sample, this clone was seen once. J is TRBJ2-5 and V is TRBV14; TRBD1 matches 9 bases. Unmatched junction bases numbered 11, after V lost 1 base and J lost 2 bases. Per the germline V gene, CDR1 is SGHDN and CDR2 is FVKESK. The CDR3 loop spans 18 amino acids. This CDR3 is CASSQGTGGRVNQETQYF. The CDR3 region has the DNA TGTGCCAGCAGCCAAGGAACAGGGGGCCGCGTAAATCAAGAGACCCAGTACTTC.

V gene TRBV2 combines with J gene TRBJ2-5, with a possible D match to TRBD2 (5 bases). Germline CDR1 reads SNHLY; CDR2 reads FYNNEI. This CDR3 region has 15 residues. The ends were cut back, 1 base at V and 2 bases at J, with 11 bases in the middle. In DNA form, the CDR3 reads TGTGCCAGCAGTGAAGTCGCAGCGGTTCAAGAGACCCAGTACTTC. This encodes CASSEVAAVQETQYF.

The V call is TRBV29-1, the J call TRBJ1-5, with D unclear. The V gene's germline CDR1 is SQVTM and CDR2 ANQGSEA. The CDR3 has 13 amino acids. Trimming cost V 3 bases and J 3 bases, with 9 bases left between them. CDR3 DNA: TGCAGCGTTGAGTTGGGCTACAATCAGCCCCAGCATTTT. Protein sequence: CSVELGYNQPQHF.

The chain carries TRBV11-2 and TRBJ2-7; tentatively, D is TRBD1 or TRBD2 (5 bases each). V was pared by 7 bases and J by 2 bases, with 21 bases between. CDR1 is SGHAT, CDR2 FQNNGV, per germline. CDR3 length equals 16 residues. CDR3 residues: CASTQGPPRFTYEQYF. CDR3 bases: TGTGCCAGCACCCAGGGACCTCCCCGGTTCACCTACGAGCAGTACTTC.

This sequence joins TRBV27 and TRBJ2-6, with D hard to call. The V gene's germline CDR1 is MNHEY and CDR2 SMNVEV (reference sequence). This CDR3 has 14 amino acids. The V end was cut by 2 bases, the J end by 0 bases, with 2 bases between. CDR3 region: CASSLNSGANVLTF. The CDR3 nucleotides read TGTGCCAGCAGTTTAAACTCTGGGGCCAACGTCCTGACTTTC.

The chain recombines TRBV7-9 with TRBJ1-1; D unresolved. CDR3 length equals 14 residues. V dropped 5 bases and J dropped 3 bases, with 13 bases sitting between them. Looked up from germline, CDR1 is SEHNR and CDR2 is FQNEAQ (reference sequence). Here the CDR3 DNA reads TGTGCCAGCAGCCCCGACCCGATGGACACTGAAGCTTTCTTT. The encoded protein is CASSPDPMDTEAFF.